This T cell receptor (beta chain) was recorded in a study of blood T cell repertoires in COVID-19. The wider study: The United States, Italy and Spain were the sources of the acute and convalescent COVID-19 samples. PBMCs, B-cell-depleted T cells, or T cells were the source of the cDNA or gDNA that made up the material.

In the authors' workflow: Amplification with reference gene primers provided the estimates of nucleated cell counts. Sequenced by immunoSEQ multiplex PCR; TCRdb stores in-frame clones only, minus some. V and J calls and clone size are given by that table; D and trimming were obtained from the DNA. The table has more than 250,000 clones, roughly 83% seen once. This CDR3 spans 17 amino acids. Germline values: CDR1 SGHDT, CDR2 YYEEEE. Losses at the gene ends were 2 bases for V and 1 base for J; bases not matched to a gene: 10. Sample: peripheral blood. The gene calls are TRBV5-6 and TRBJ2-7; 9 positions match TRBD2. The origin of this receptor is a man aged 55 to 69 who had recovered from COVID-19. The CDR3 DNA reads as TGTGCCAGCAGCTTATACTCCGCGCTAGCGGGGTCCTACGAGCAGTACTTC. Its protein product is CASSLYSALAGSYEQYF.